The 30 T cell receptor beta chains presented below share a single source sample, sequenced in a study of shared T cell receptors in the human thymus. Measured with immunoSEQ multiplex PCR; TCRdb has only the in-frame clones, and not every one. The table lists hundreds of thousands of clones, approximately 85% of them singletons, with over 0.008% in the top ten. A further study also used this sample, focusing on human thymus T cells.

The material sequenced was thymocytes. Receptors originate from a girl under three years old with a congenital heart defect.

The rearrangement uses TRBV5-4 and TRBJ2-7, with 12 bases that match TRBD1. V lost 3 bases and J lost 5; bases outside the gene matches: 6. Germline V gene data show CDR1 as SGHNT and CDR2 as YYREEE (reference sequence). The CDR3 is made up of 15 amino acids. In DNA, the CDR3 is TGTGCCAGCAGCTCACCGGGACAGGGGGCCCACGAGCAGTACTTC. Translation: CASSSPGQGAHEQYF.

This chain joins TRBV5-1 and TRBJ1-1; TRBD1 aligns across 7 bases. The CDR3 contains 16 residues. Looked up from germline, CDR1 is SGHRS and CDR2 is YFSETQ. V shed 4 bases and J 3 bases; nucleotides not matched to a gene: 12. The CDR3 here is CASSPRQGLTYTEAFF. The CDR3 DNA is TGCGCCAGCAGCCCCAGACAGGGACTCACCTACACTGAAGCTTTCTTT.

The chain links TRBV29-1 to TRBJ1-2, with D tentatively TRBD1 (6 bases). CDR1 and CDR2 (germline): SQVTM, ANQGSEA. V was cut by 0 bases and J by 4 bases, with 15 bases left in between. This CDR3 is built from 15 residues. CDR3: CSVEDLGGGLYGYTF. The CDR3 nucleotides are TGCAGCGTTGAAGATTTAGGGGGGGGCCTCTATGGCTACACCTTC.

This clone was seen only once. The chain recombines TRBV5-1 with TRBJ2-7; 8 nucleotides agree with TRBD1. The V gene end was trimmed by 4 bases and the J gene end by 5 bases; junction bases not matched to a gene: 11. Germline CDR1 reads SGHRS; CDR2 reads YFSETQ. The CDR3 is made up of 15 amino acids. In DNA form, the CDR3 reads TGCGCCAGCAGCGGCGTGACAGGGGAGGAGAACGAGCAGTACTTC. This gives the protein CASSGVTGEENEQYF.

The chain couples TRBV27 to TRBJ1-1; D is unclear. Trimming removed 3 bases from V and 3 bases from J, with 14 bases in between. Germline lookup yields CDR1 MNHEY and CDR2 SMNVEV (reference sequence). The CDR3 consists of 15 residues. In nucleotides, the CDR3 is TGTGCCAGCAGTTTCCAGGACCGGGAGCACACTGAAGCTTTCTTT. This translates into CASSFQDREHTEAFF.

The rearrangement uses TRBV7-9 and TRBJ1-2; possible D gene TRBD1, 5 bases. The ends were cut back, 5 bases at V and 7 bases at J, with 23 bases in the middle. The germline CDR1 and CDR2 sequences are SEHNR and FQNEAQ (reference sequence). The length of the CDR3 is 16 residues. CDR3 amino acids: CASSPTQSRQKSGYTF. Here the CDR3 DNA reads TGTGCCAGCAGCCCAACCCAATCCAGACAGAAGAGTGGCTACACCTTC.

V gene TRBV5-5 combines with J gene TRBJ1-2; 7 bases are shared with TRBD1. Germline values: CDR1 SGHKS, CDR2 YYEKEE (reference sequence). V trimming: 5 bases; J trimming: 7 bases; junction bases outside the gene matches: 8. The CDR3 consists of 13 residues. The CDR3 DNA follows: TGTGCCAGCAGGCTAACAGGGGCTAGTGGCTACACCTTC. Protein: CASRLTGASGYTF.

For the CDR3, the DNA is TGCGCCAGCAGCTTGACAAGGGGGCGCATCGATGAGCAGTTCTTC. Translation gives CASSLTRGRIDEQFF. The chain carries TRBV5-1 and TRBJ2-1; TRBD1 agrees at 7 bases. The CDR3 has 15 amino acids. Losses at the gene ends were 1 base for V and 8 bases for J; bases not matched to a gene: 9. From germline, CDR1 is SGHRS and CDR2 YFSETQ.

The CDR3 sequence: CASSSRLAGGFNEQFF. Written as DNA, the CDR3 is TGCGCCAGCAGCTCCCGACTAGCGGGGGGGTTCAATGAGCAGTTCTTC. V usage is TRBV5-1 and J usage is TRBJ2-1; 14 bases line up with TRBD2. This CDR3 is 16 amino acids long. In germline, CDR1 is SGHRS, CDR2 YFSETQ. Trimming removed 3 bases from V and 6 bases from J; junction bases left unmatched: 5.

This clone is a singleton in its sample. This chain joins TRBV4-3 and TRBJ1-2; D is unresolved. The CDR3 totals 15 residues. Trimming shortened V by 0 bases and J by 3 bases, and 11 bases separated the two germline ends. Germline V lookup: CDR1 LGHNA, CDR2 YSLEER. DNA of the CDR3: TGCGCCAGCAGCCAAGATTGGAGCGGAGACTATGGCTACACCTTC. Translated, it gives CASSQDWSGDYGYTF.

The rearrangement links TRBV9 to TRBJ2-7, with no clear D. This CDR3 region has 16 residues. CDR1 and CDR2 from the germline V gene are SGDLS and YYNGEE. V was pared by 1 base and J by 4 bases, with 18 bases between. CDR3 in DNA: TGTGCCAGCAGCGTAAGTCCCGGAGCGAGCCCTTACGAGCAGTACTTC. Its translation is CASSVSPGASPYEQYF. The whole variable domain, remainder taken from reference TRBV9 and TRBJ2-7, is DSGVTQTPKHLITATGQRVTLRCSPRSGDLSVYWYQQSLDQGLQFLIQYYNGEERAKGNILERFSAQQFPDLHSELNLSSLELGDSALYFCASSVSPGASPYEQYFGPGTRLTVT.

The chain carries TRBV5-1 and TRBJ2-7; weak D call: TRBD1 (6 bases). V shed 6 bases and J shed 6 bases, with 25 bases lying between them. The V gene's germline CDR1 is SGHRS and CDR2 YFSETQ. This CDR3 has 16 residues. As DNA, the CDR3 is TGCGCCAGCACCTCCCGGGACAAAGCCTACGAAGTCGAGCAGTACTTC. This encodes CASTSRDKAYEVEQYF.

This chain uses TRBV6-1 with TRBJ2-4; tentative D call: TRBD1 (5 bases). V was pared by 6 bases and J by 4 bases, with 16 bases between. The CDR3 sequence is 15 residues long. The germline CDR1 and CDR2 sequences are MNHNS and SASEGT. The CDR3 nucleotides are TGTGCCAGCAGCCCAAGGTCGACAGAAAAAAACATTCAGTACTTC. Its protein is CASSPRSTEKNIQYF.

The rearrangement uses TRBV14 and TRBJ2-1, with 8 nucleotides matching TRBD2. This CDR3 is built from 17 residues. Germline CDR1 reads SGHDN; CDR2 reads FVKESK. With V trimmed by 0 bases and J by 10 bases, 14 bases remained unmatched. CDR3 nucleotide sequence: TGTGCCAGCAGCCAAGATTTGGGGGGACTAGTTTTAGGGGAGCAGTTCTTC. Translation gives CASSQDLGGLVLGEQFF. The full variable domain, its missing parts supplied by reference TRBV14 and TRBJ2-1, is EAGVTQFPSHSVIEKGQTVTLRCDPISGHDNLYWYRRVMGKEIKFLLHFVKESKQDESGMPNNRFLAERTGGTYSTLKVQPAELEDSGVYFCASSQDLGGLVLGEQFFGPGTRLTVL.

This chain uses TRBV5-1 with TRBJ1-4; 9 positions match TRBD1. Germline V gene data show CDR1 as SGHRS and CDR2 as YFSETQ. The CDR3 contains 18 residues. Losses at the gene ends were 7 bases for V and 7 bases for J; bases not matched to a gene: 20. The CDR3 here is CASHQGQGGSDGGEKLFF. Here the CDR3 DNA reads TGCGCCAGCCACCAGGGACAGGGAGGTTCCGACGGCGGTGAAAAACTGTTTTTT.

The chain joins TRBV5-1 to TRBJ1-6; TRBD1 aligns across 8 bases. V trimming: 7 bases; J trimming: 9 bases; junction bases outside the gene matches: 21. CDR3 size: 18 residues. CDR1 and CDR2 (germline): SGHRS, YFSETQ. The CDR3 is CASSRAGQVKREGSPLHF. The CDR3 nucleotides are TGCGCCAGCTCCCGGGCGGGACAGGTAAAGAGAGAGGGTTCACCCCTCCACTTT.

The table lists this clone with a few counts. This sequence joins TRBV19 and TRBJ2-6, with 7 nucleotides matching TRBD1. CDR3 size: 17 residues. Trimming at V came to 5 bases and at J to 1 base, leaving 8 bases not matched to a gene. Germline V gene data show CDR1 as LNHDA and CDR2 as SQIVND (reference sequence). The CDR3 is CASSEGTVRSGANVLTF. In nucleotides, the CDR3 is TGTGCCAGTAGTGAGGGGACAGTAAGATCTGGGGCCAACGTCCTGACTTTC.

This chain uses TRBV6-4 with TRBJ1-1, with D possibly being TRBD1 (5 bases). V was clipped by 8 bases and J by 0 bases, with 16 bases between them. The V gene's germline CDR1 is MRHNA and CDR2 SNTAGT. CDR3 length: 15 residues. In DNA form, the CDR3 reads TGTGCCAGCTCCCCCGGGGGAGGTTTGAACACTGAAGCTTTCTTT. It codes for CASSPGGGLNTEAFF.

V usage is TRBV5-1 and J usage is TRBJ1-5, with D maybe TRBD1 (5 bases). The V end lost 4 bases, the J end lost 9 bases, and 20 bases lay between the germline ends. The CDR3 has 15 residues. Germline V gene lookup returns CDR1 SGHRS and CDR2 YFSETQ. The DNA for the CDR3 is TGCGCCAGCAGCCAAAGCGGGGGAAATGGTGTGCCCCAGCATTTT. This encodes CASSQSGGNGVPQHF.

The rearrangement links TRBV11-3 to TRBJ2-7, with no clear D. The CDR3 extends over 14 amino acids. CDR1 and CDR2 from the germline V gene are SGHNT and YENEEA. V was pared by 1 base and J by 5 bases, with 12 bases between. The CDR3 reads CASSLVSGTHEQYF. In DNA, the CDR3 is TGTGCCAGCAGCTTAGTATCGGGTACCCACGAGCAGTACTTC.

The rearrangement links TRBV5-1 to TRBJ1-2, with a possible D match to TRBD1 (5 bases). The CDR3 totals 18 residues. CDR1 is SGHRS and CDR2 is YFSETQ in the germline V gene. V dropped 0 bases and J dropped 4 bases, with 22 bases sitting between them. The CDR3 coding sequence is TGCGCCAGCAGCTTGGGGGGGGACCCTACAGGCAAGGGCTATGGCTACACCTTC. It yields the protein CASSLGGDPTGKGYGYTF.

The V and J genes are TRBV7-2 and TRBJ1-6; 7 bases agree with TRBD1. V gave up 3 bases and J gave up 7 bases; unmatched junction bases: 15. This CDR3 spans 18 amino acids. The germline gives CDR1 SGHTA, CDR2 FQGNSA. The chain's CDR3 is CASSLRAQGMAGNSPLHF. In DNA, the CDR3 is TGTGCCAGCAGCTTGCGGGCACAGGGGATGGCAGGGAATTCACCCCTCCACTTT.

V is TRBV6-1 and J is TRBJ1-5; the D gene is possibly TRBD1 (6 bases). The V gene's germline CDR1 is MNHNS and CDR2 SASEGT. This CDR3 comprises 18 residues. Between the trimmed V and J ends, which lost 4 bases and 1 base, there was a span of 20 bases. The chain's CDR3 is CASSVVHPGHRSNQPQHF. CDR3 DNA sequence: TGTGCCAGCAGTGTTGTCCATCCGGGACATAGAAGCAATCAGCCCCAGCATTTT.

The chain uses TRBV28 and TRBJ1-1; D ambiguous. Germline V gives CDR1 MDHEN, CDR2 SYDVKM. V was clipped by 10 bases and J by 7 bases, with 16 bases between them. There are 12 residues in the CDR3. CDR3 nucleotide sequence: TGTGCCACCGCCAGAACAGAAGGTGAAGCTTTCTTT. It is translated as CATARTEGEAFF.

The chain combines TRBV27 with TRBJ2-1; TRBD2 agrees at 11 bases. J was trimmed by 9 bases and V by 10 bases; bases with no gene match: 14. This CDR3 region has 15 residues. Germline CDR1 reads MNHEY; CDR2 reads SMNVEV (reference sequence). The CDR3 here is CAIHFRASGGIEQFF. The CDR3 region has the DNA TGTGCCATCCACTTTCGGGCTAGCGGGGGGATTGAGCAGTTCTTC.

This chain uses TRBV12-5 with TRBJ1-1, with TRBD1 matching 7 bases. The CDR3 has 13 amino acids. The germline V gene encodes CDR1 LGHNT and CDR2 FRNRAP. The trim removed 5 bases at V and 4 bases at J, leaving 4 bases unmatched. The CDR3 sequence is CASGRRQGTEAFF. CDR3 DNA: TGTGCTAGTGGTCGGCGACAGGGCACTGAAGCTTTCTTT.

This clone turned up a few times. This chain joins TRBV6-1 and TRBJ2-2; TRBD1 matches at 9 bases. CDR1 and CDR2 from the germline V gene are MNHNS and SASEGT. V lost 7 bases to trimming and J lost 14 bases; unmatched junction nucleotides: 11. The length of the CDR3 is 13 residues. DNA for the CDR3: TGTGCCAGCACCCTGGACAGGGGCCCGGCTCTGTTTTTT. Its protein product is CASTLDRGPALFF.

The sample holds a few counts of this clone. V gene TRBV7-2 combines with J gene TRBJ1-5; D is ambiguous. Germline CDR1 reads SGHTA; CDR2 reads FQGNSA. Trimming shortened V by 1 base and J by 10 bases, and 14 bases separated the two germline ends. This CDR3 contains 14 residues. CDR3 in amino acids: CASSLEPLGGPQHF. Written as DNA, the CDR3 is TGTGCCAGCAGCTTAGAACCCCTAGGAGGACCCCAGCATTTT.

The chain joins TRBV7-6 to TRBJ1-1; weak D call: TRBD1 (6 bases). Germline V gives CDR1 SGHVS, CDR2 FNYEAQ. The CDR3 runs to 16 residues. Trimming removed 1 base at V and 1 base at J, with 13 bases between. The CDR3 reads CASSLEPLQGNTEAFF. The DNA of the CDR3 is TGTGCCAGCAGCTTAGAACCCCTACAGGGGAACACTGAAGCTTTCTTT.

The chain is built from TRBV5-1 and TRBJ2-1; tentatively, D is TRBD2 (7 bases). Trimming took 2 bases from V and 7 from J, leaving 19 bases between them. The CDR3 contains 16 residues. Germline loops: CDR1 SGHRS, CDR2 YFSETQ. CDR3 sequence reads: CASSFWGGGFGNEQFF. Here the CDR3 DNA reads TGCGCCAGCAGCTTTTGGGGGGGCGGGTTTGGGAATGAGCAGTTCTTC. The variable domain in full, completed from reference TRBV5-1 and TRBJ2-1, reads KAGVTQTPRYLIKTRGQQVTLSCSPISGHRSVSWYQQTPGQGLQFLFEYFSETQRNKGNFPGRFSGRQFSNSRSEMNVSTLELGDSALYLCASSFWGGGFGNEQFFGPGTRLTVL.